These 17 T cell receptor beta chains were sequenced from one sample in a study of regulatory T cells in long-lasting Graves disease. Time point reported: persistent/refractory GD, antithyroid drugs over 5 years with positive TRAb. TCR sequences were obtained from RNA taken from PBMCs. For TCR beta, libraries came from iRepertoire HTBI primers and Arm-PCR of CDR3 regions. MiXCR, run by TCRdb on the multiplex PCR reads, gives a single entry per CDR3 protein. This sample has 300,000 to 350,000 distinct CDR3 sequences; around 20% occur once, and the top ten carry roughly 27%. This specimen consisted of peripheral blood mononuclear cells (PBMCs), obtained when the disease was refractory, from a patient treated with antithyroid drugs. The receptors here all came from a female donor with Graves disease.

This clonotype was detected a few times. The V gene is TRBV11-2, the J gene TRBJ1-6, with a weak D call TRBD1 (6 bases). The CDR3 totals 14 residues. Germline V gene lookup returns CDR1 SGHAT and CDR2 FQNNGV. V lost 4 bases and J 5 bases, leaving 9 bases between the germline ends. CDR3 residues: CASSYGGHNSPLHF. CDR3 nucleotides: TGTGCCAGCAGCTATGGGGGCCATAATTCACCCCTCCACTTT.

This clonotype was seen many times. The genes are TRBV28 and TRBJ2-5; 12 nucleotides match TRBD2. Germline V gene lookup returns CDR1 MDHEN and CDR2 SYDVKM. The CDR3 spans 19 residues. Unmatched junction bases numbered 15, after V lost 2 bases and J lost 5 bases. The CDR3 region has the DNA TGTGCCAGCAGTTTAAATAGTCGTCTAGCGGGAGGGCTGAGGGAGACCCAGTACTTC. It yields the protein CASSLNSRLAGGLRETQYF.

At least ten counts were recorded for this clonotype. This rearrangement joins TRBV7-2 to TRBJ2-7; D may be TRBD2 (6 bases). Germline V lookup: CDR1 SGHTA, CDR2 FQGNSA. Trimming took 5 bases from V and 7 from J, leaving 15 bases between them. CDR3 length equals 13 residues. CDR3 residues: CASSHLEGGEQYF. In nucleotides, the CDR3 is TGTGCCAGCAGCCATTTGGAGGGCGGAGAGCAGTACTTC.

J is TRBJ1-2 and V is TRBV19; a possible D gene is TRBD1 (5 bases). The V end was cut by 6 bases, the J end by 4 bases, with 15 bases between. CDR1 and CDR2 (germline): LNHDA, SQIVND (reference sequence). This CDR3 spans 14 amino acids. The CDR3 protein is CASRKGPAVYGYTF. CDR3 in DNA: TGTGCCAGTAGGAAGGGGCCGGCGGTCTATGGCTACACCTTC. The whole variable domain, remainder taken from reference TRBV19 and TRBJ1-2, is DGGITQSPKYLFRKEGQNVTLSCEQNLNHDAMYWYRQDPGQGLRLIYYSQIVNDFQKGDIAEGYSVSREKKESFPLTVTSAQKNPTAFYLCASRKGPAVYGYTFGSGTRLTVV.

The CDR3 spells CASSLTGAGYNEQFF. The CDR3 DNA sequence: TGTGCCAGCAGCTTAACGGGGGCTGGGTACAATGAGCAGTTCTTC. The chain carries TRBV7-3 and TRBJ2-1; tentatively, D is TRBD1 (6 bases). The CDR3 loop spans 15 amino acids. Germline values: CDR1 SGHTA, CDR2 FQGTGA. Trimming took 0 bases from V and 4 from J, leaving 10 bases between them.

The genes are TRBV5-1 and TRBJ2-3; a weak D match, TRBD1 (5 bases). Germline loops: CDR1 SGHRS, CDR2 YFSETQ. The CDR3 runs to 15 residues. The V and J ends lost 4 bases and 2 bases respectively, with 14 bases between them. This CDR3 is CASSGAGRVTDTQYF. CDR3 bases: TGCGCCAGCAGCGGGGCAGGACGGGTCACAGATACGCAGTATTTT.

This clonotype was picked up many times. CDR3 DNA: TGTGCCAGCAGCTTAGTGGGTAGATACATGAACACTGAAGCTTTCTTT. Encoded protein: CASSLVGRYMNTEAFF. The chain employs TRBV7-8 and TRBJ1-1; no reliable D call. The V end was cut by 1 base, the J end by 0 bases, with 12 bases between. The germline V gene has CDR1 SGHVS and CDR2 FQNEAQ. The CDR3 sequence is 16 residues long.

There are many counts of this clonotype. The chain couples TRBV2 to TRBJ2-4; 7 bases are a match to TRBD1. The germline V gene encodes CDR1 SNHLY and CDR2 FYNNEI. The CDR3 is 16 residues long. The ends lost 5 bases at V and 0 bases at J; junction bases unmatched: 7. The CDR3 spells CASSHRTGLAKNIQYF. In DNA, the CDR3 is TGTGCCAGCAGTCATCGGACAGGCTTAGCCAAAAACATTCAGTACTTC.

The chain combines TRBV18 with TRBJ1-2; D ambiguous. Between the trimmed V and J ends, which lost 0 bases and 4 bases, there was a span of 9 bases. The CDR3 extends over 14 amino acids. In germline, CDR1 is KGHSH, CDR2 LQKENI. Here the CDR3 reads CASSPPAGSYGYTF. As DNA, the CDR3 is TGTGCCAGCTCACCACCCGCAGGCAGCTATGGCTACACCTTC.

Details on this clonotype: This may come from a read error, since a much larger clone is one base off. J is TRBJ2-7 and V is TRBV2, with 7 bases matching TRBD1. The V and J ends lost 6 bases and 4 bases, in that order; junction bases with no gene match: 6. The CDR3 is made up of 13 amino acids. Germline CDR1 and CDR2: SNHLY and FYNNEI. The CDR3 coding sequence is TGTGCCAGCAGGGCGACAGGGTTTTACGAGCAGTACTTC. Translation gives CASRATGFYEQYF.

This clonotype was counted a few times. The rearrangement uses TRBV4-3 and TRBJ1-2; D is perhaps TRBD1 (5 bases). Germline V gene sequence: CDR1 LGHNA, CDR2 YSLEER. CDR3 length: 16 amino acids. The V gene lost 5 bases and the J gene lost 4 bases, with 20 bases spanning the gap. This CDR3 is CASSSVSGTGVYGYTF. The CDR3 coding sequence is TGCGCCAGCAGCTCGGTCTCGGGGACGGGGGTCTATGGCTACACCTTC.

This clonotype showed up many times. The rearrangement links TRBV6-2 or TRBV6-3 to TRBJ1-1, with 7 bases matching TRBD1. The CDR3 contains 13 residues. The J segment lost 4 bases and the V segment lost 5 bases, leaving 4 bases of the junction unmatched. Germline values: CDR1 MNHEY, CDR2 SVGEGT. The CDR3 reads CASSRQGGTEAFF. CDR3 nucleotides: TGTGCCAGCAGTCGACAGGGCGGCACTGAAGCTTTCTTT.

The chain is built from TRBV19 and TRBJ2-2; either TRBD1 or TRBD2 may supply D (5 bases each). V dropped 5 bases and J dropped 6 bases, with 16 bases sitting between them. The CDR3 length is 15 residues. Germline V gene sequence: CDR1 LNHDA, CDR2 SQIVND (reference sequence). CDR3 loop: CASSSGLSGSGELFF. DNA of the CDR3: TGTGCCAGTAGTTCGGGGCTCTCGGGGTCCGGGGAGCTGTTTTTT. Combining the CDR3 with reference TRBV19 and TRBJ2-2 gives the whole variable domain DGGITQSPKYLFRKEGQNVTLSCEQNLNHDAMYWYRQDPGQGLRLIYYSQIVNDFQKGDIAEGYSVSREKKESFPLTVTSAQKNPTAFYLCASSSGLSGSGELFFGEGSRLTVL.

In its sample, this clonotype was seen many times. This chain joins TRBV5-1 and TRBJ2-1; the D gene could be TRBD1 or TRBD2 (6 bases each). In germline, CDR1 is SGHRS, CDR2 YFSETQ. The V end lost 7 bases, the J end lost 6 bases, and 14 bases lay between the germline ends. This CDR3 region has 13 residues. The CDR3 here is CASRGPQGNEQFF. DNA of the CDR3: TGCGCCAGCCGGGGGCCACAGGGCAATGAGCAGTTCTTC.

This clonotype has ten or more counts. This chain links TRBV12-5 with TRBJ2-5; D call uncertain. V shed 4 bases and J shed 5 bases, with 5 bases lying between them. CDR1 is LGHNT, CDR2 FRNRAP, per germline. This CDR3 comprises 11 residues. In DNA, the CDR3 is TGTGCTAGTGGTTACGGGGAGACCCAGTACTTC. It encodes CASGYGETQYF.

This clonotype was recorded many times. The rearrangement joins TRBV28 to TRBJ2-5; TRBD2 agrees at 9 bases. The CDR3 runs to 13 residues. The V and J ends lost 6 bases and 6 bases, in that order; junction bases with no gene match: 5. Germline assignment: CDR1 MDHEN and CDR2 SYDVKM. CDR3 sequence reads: CASRREGGKTQYF. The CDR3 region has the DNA TGTGCCAGCAGGCGGGAGGGGGGAAAGACCCAGTACTTC. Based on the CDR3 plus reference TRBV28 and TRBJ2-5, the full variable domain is DVKVTQSSRYLVKRTGEKVFLECVQDMDHENMFWYRQDPGLGLRLIYFSYDVKMKEKGDIPEGYSVSREKKERFSLILESASTNQTSMYLCASRREGGKTQYFGPGTRLLVL.

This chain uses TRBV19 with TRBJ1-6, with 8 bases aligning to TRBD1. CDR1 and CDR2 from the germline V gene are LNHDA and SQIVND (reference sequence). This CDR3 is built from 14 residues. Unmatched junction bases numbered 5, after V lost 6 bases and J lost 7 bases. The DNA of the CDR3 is TGTGCCAGTAGCCACAGGGGGGGGAATTCACCCCTCCACTTT. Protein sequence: CASSHRGGNSPLHF. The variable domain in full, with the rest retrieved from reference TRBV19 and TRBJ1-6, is DGGITQSPKYLFRKEGQNVTLSCEQNLNHDAMYWYRQDPGQGLRLIYYSQIVNDFQKGDIAEGYSVSREKKESFPLTVTSAQKNPTAFYLCASSHRGGNSPLHFGNGTRLTVT.